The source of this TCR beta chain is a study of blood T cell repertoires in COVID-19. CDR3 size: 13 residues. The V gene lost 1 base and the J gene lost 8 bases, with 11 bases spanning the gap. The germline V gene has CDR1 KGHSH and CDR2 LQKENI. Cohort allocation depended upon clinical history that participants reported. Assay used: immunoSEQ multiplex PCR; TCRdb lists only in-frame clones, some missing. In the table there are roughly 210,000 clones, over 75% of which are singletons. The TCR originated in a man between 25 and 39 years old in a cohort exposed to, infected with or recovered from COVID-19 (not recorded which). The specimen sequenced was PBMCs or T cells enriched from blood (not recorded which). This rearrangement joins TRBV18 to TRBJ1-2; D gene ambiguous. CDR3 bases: TGTGCCAGCTCACCACTTCGAGGCGACGGCTACACCTTC. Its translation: CASSPLRGDGYTF.